This T cell receptor (beta chain) came from a study of beta chain features in type 1 diabetes. As for the study in general: Comparable age, gender and cell yields were observed in patients relative to healthy donors.

This clone was seen more than once but under ten times. The antigen remains unidentified. The CDR3 has 15 residues. V dropped 0 bases and J dropped 5; count of bases not matched to a gene: 7. Per the germline V gene, CDR1 is SGHNT and CDR2 is YYREEE (reference sequence). The study reverse transcribed the entire isolated RNA, so it sequenced expressed TCRB transcripts. Some 3.6 million reads on average were seen across naive, central memory and regulatory T cell samples. Clones were sequenced by immunoSEQ multiplex PCR, and TCRdb holds only the in-frame ones, with some missing. Here the sample spans fewer than 110,000 clones, under 30% being singletons. Findings and caveats of the study: TCRB CDR3s were moderately but significantly shorter in Type 1 diabetes patients in all four CD4+ subsets.

The sequence was collected from a woman under 30 with type 1 diabetes. Sequenced material: central memory CD4+ T cells from blood. The chain couples TRBV5-4 to TRBJ2-5; TRBD1 matches at 7 bases. The CDR3 is CASSLDLTGSETQYF. CDR3 sequence (DNA): TGTGCCAGCAGCTTGGACTTGACAGGGAGCGAGACCCAGTACTTC.